This TCR beta chain was captured in a study of blood T cells in healthy people across ages. As for the study in general: When template switching was applied, about one barcoded beta molecule was captured per two T cells.

The second PCR ran about 6 to 12 cycles with a sample-barcoded 5' primer and J-beta primers. Tagging of each cDNA molecule was performed by a template-switch adaptor with 12 random nucleotides. The study obtained at least 3 million CDR3-containing paired-end reads from every sample. TCRdb reprocessed the 5' RACE reads via MiXCR and lists one record per CDR3 protein. The repertoire holds roughly 1,700,000 distinct CDR3 sequences, with approximately 30% as singletons. Whole-study findings and limits: With naive T cell percentage, TCR beta diversity showed a strong correlation.

Many counts were recorded for this clonotype. Its antigen is as yet unknown. Per the germline V gene, CDR1 is SGHRS and CDR2 is YFSETQ. The ends were cut back, 4 bases at V and 7 bases at J, with 15 bases in the middle. This CDR3 region has 14 residues. This receptor was taken from a young woman in good health. The chain carries TRBV5-1 and TRBJ2-1; D possibly corresponds to TRBD1 (6 bases). The specimen was blood. The CDR3, as DNA: TGCGCCAGCAGCCCAATGACAGGTGGTAATGAGCAGTTCTTC. Translated, it gives CASSPMTGGNEQFF.